This TCR beta chain was obtained from a study of follicular helper T cells after annual influenza vaccination (TCRdb year 2017). With respect to the entire study: After each seasonal influenza vaccination, blood was collected on days 0, 7 and 28. One week after vaccination, a second recruited cohort of 11 to 12 subjects (Table S1) displayed a similar ICOS+CD38+ cTfh response. The 2013-2014 samples were cryopreserved, while the 2015 samples were processed right after collection. Multi-year samples were available for six subjects, with four spanning two vaccination seasons and two spanning three seasons. To study recall of cTfh clones, some subjects were followed through successive annual vaccinations in the 2013-2014, 2014-2015 and 2015-2016 seasons. Results and caveats for the whole study, not just this receptor: ICOS+CD38+ cTfh clonality correlated with the frequency of that population, and its change correlated with the change in circulating plasmablast frequency. Day 7 ICOS+CD38+ clones were most often found later in ICOS-CD38- cTfh, suggesting that subset may serve as a memory reservoir. A recurrent oligoclonal ICOS+CD38+ cTfh response containing tetramer and AIM influenza-specific clonotypes was recalled by successive annual vaccinations. Rare clonotypes could not be sampled because productive TCRB sequences were recovered from only roughly 9-20% of the analyzed cells.

This clone was seen just once. No antigen is known for it. The sample holds no much larger clone one base away, and base qualities are not on file. The cysteine opens and the phenylalanine closes a CDR3 of 13 amino acids. Only the CDR3 DNA stays, 39 bases, in frame from base 1. Looking up the germline V gene yields CDR1 SNHLY and CDR2 FYNNEI. Trimming at the junction amounts to 4 bases on V and 3 bases on J, and the germline ends lie 9 bases apart. The sample's time point label, in plain terms: 2014-2015 season, 7 days after vaccination. Adults received seasonal inactivated influenza vaccine (Fluvarix), and TCRB sequencing tracked sorted blood CD4 subsets before and after vaccination. Subjects were considered eligible if community-dwelling and if influenza vaccine had not been received in the prior 6 months. Exclusions included influenza vaccine contraindications, substance abuse, HIV/AIDS, active malignancy, immunomodulatory medication and active illness such as respiratory infection. Per time point, between roughly 40 and 100 mL of blood was sampled. Non-naive CD4+CXCR5+PD-1+ cells were defined as circulating Tfh and were sorted into ICOS+CD38+ and ICOS-CD38- fractions. PBMC were isolated using Ficoll-Paque PLUS or SepMate separation. Cell subsets were sorted from PBMC on a BD FACS Aria before DNA extraction.

To prepare the library, the immunoSEQ multiplex PCR assay was applied. Adaptive Biotechnologies handled the TCRB amplification, library preparation, sequencing and preliminary bioinformatics at Survey level resolution. For TCRB sequencing, genomic DNA from sorted cTfh populations was amplified by multiplex PCR. The study's own analysis went as follows. Clonality was computed in R as 1 minus normalized Shannon entropy; the Gini index was calculated with the R package ineq. The overlap score was defined as the summed counts of shared sequences divided by the total counts of all sequences in both compared samples. Fisher's exact test, with an assumed theoretical repertoire of 10^7 TCRB sequences, was used to assess the significance of shared clonotypes. Not all clones reach the TCRdb copy of this immuneACCESS table, which keeps in-frame sequences only. Checked studies attribute under half of the gap to unresolved V genes and leave the rest unexplained. From that table come the V and J calls and clone size; the DNA was used to work out D and trimming. Counted in this sample were thousands of clones; approximately 82% of them appeared once. About 1.8% of the sample comes from the top ten.

Sequenced here: CXCR5+ CD38- circulating T follicular helper cells from blood, sampled 7 days after influenza vaccination. This specimen's cell subset or site label, per the study, means: circulating Tfh, non-naive CD4+CXCR5+PD-1+ (ICOS+CD38+ or ICOS-CD38-). The chain is made from TRBV2 and TRBJ1-1; the D gene is not confidently resolved. The sequence derives from an adult who received the influenza vaccine. CDR3 region: CASSVDGYTEAFF. The DNA is TGTGCCAGCAGTGTGGACGGCTACACTGAAGCTTTCTTT.